The present TCR beta chain was sequenced within a study of regulatory T cells in long-lasting Graves disease. Regarding the study as a whole: Shared public clonotypes totalled 2,741 in persistent patients, compared with roughly 970 in new patients. Favored usage of TRBV28, TRBJ1-2 and TRBJ2-5 was recorded in persistent disease. Compared with new cases, persistent Graves' patients showed reduced TCR diversity.

Library construction for TCR beta used iRepertoire HTBI primers and Arm-PCR of CDR3 regions. TCRdb reanalysed the multiplex PCR reads using MiXCR and keeps one entry per CDR3 protein. This table holds hundreds of thousands of distinct CDR3 sequences, around a fifth found once. Worth noting for this clonotype: As yet, its antigen is unknown.

Stated time point: persistent/refractory GD, antithyroid drugs over 5 years with positive TRAb. Researchers made the TCR library from RNA that was extracted from PBMCs. Trimming cost V 1 base and J 7 bases; bases outside gene matches: 14. This CDR3 contains 17 residues. CDR1 LGHDT and CDR2 YNNKEL come from the germline V gene (reference sequence). The source was peripheral blood mononuclear cells (PBMCs), collected when the disease was refractory, from a patient treated with antithyroid drugs. This TCR was recovered from a female donor with Graves disease. The chain combines TRBV3-1 with TRBJ1-1; 8 bases fit TRBD1. For the CDR3, the DNA is TGTGCCAGCAGCCAAGCCGCATCAGGACAGGGAGGAGGTGAAGCTTTCTTT. This gives the protein CASSQAASGQGGGEAFF.